These 19 T cell receptor beta chains share one sample of origin, sequenced in a study of control samples from healthy donors and cancer patients. Some clones are missing from TCRdb's copy, which holds only in-frame ones; the method was immunoSEQ multiplex PCR. The sample comprises around 180,000 clones, 88% of which are singletons, and roughly 5.3% rests with the top ten. Sequencing was performed on blood. These receptor sequences come from a woman aged 30 to 39 in good health.

This rearrangement joins TRBV7-2 to TRBJ1-5; D is possibly TRBD1 (5 bases). This CDR3 has 16 amino acids. Germline loops: CDR1 SGHTA, CDR2 FQGNSA. V lost 2 bases and J lost 6, with 17 bases in between. The CDR3 nucleotides read TGTGCCAGCAGCTTACTCTCCGGCAGGGCTGGTCAGCCCCAGCATTTT. This codes for CASSLLSGRAGQPQHF.

The V call is TRBV19, the J call TRBJ1-3, with no clear D. The CDR3 runs to 14 residues. V lost 1 base and J lost 4, with 8 bases in between. Germline V lookup: CDR1 LNHDA, CDR2 SQIVND (reference sequence). CDR3 nucleotides: TGTGCCAGTAGTATAGCGGCTAACGGAAACACCATATATTTT. It is translated as CASSIAANGNTIYF.

The chain recombines TRBV7-9 with TRBJ1-1; unclear D gene. The CDR3 runs to 14 residues. Germline CDR1 SEHNR, CDR2 FQNEAQ (reference sequence). With 5 bases removed from V and 0 bases from J, the gap between germline ends came to 10 bases. CDR3: CASSKQALNTEAFF. The CDR3 coding sequence is TGTGCCAGCAGCAAACAAGCTCTGAACACTGAAGCTTTCTTT.

Here the CDR3 reads CSVDGGREETQYF. CDR3 DNA sequence: TGCAGCGTTGATGGCGGGAGGGAAGAGACCCAGTACTTC. The V gene is TRBV29-1, the J gene TRBJ2-5; TRBD2 agrees at 9 bases. J lost 3 bases, V lost 3 bases, and 2 bases had no gene match. This CDR3 has 13 residues. Per the germline V gene, CDR1 is SQVTM and CDR2 is ANQGSEA.

The J gene is TRBJ1-6, the V gene TRBV2; TRBD1 matches at 8 bases. Trimming removed 5 bases from V and 17 bases from J; junction bases left unmatched: 17. Germline V gives CDR1 SNHLY, CDR2 FYNNEI. The CDR3 is made up of 15 amino acids. CDR3 sequence reads: CASSTAGTGLQGVHF. CDR3 sequence (DNA): TGTGCCAGCAGTACGGCGGGGACAGGCCTCCAGGGTGTCCACTTT.

The rearrangement links TRBV5-1 to TRBJ1-2; 7 positions match TRBD1. J lost 3 bases, V lost 0 bases, and 11 bases had no gene match. Looked up from germline, CDR1 is SGHRS and CDR2 is YFSETQ. The CDR3 is 17 residues long. CDR3 DNA: TGCGCCAGCAGCTTGGGGGGGACCGGGACAGCCTACTATGGCTACACCTTC. It encodes CASSLGGTGTAYYGYTF.

The rearrangement links TRBV9 to TRBJ2-7; the match to TRBD2 covers 8 bases. The CDR3 extends over 15 amino acids. The ends lost 4 bases at V and 1 base at J; junction bases unmatched: 7. The germline V gene encodes CDR1 SGDLS and CDR2 YYNGEE. The CDR3 is CASSKTSGSSYEQYF. CDR3 nucleotide sequence: TGTGCCAGCAGCAAAACTAGCGGATCTTCCTACGAGCAGTACTTC.

The chain links TRBV7-9 to TRBJ1-1; the D is unclear. Per the germline V gene, CDR1 is SEHNR and CDR2 is FQNEAQ (reference sequence). Between the trimmed V and J ends, which lost 1 base and 1 base, there was a span of 13 bases. The CDR3 is 16 residues long. The CDR3 coding sequence is TGTGCCAGCAGCTTAGTAGGTTGGAGACAGAACACTGAAGCTTTCTTT. Protein: CASSLVGWRQNTEAFF.

This clone was recorded once. V usage is TRBV3-1 (or the pseudogene TRBV3-2) and J usage is TRBJ2-7, with 10 positions matching TRBD1. The CDR3 totals 17 residues. CDR1 is LGHDT, CDR2 YNNKEL, per germline (reference sequence). Losses at the gene ends were 0 bases for V and 5 bases for J; bases not matched to a gene: 10. The CDR3 loop is CASSQERRRQGAHEQYF. The CDR3 DNA follows: TGTGCCAGCAGCCAAGAAAGGCGGAGACAGGGGGCCCACGAGCAGTACTTC.

The chain carries TRBV7-9 and TRBJ2-5; D possibly corresponds to TRBD2 (7 bases). The germline gives CDR1 SEHNR, CDR2 FQNEAQ (reference sequence). Trimming took 1 base from V and 2 from J, leaving 14 bases between them. The CDR3 has 16 residues. The chain's CDR3 is CASSLDDRGGQETQYF. CDR3 sequence (DNA): TGTGCCAGCAGCTTAGATGATAGGGGGGGACAAGAGACCCAGTACTTC. The variable domain in full, with the rest retrieved from reference TRBV7-9 and TRBJ2-5, is DTGVSQNPRHKITKRGQNVTFRCDPISEHNRLYWYRQTLGQGPEFLTYFQNEAQLEKSRLLSDRFSAERPKGSFSTLEIQRTEQGDSAMYLCASSLDDRGGQETQYFGPGTRLLVL.

The gene calls are TRBV6-1 and TRBJ2-1, with 7 nucleotides matching TRBD2. The V and J ends lost 2 bases and 4 bases, in that order; junction bases with no gene match: 11. The CDR3 runs to 17 residues. Germline V gene sequence: CDR1 MNHNS, CDR2 SASEGT. The CDR3 DNA sequence: TGTGCCAGCAGTGAATGGGCTAGCGGTGGCCCTTACAATGAGCAGTTCTTC. Protein product: CASSEWASGGPYNEQFF.

This clone is a singleton in its sample. The chain combines TRBV3-1 (or the pseudogene TRBV3-2) with TRBJ1-1; D gene uncertain. Germline V gives CDR1 LGHDT, CDR2 YNNKEL (reference sequence). The CDR3 extends over 16 amino acids. V lost 1 base and J lost 1, with 13 bases in between. CDR3 residues: CASSQVPPRANTEAFF. CDR3 coding DNA: TGTGCCAGCAGCCAAGTGCCCCCCCGGGCGAACACTGAAGCTTTCTTT.

The chain employs TRBV11-2 and TRBJ1-1; D unresolved. The V end lost 5 bases, the J end lost 9 bases, and 13 bases lay between the germline ends. The CDR3 runs to 12 residues. Germline-derived CDR1 and CDR2 are SGHAT and FQNNGV. As DNA, the CDR3 is TGTGCCAGCAGCCCCCGCGAGGATAAAGCTTTCTTT. This encodes CASSPREDKAFF.

The chain is built from TRBV10-3 and TRBJ2-2; 10 positions match TRBD2. V gave up 7 bases and J gave up 3 bases; unmatched junction bases: 11. The CDR3 spans 17 residues. CDR1 ENHRY and CDR2 SYGVKD come from the germline V gene. In DNA, the CDR3 is TGTGCCATCACCAAGACTAGCGGGTTTGGGGACACCGGGGAGCTGTTTTTT. Translation: CAITKTSGFGDTGELFF.

The chain has TRBV5-4 and TRBJ2-5; 7 nucleotides line up with TRBD1. The V gene's germline CDR1 is SGHNT and CDR2 YYREEE (reference sequence). Trimming cost V 2 bases and J 9 bases; bases outside gene matches: 16. CDR3 length: 16 residues. The CDR3 nucleotides read TGTGCCAGCAGCTTACCCCACCTGACAGGGCTAGGGGCCCAGTACTTC. The encoded protein is CASSLPHLTGLGAQYF.

This clone showed up just a few times. V usage is TRBV12-3 or TRBV12-4 and J usage is TRBJ1-1; 7 bases align to TRBD1. The CDR3 contains 11 residues. J lost 11 bases, V lost 5 bases, and 5 bases had no gene match. The CDR3 DNA follows: TGTGCCAGCAGTAAAGGGGGCAATGCTTTCTTT. This sequence encodes CASSKGGNAFF.

The genes are TRBV5-4 and TRBJ1-2; D is ambiguous. Germline lookup yields CDR1 SGHNT and CDR2 YYREEE (reference sequence). This CDR3 contains 16 residues. V lost 0 bases and J 2 bases, leaving 14 bases between the germline ends. The CDR3: CASSLARYVENYGYTF. CDR3 DNA sequence: TGTGCCAGCAGCTTGGCCAGGTATGTGGAGAACTATGGCTACACCTTC. Full variable domain (remainder filled in from reference TRBV5-4 and TRBJ1-2): ETGVTQSPTHLIKTRGQQVTLRCSSQSGHNTVSWYQQALGQGPQFIFQYYREEENGRGNFPPRFSGLQFPNYSSELNVNALELDDSALYLCASSLARYVENYGYTFGSGTRLTVV.

V gene TRBV10-3 combines with J gene TRBJ2-1, with 7 bases identical to TRBD1. From germline, CDR1 is ENHRY and CDR2 SYGVKD. V shed 9 bases and J 6 bases; nucleotides not matched to a gene: 5. This CDR3 region has 12 residues. CDR3: CAISQGFNEQFF. The CDR3 bases are TGTGCCATTTCACAGGGGTTCAATGAGCAGTTCTTC.

The CDR3 is CASSIGYEQYF. For the CDR3, the DNA is TGTGCCAGCAGTATAGGATACGAGCAGTACTTC. The chain joins TRBV6-5 to TRBJ2-7; the D is unclear. The germline V and J ends were trimmed by 5 bases and 4 bases, with 6 bases remaining between them. The CDR3 covers 11 residues. Germline V gives CDR1 MNHEY, CDR2 SVGAGI.